The 26 T cell receptor beta chains below come from one sample, sequenced in a study of OX40 agonist ivuxolimab in advanced cancers. Some clones are missing from TCRdb's copy, which holds only in-frame ones; the method was immunoSEQ multiplex PCR. Of about 41,000 clones in the sample, over 75% are singletons; the top ten hold roughly 3.6%. This specimen consisted of CD4+ or CD8+ T cells sorted from blood, obtained in a trial of the OX40 agonist ivuxolimab. The receptors were gathered from an adult with an advanced solid tumor such as melanoma, head and neck, liver or kidney cancer.

This rearrangement joins TRBV2 to TRBJ1-5, with D unresolved. V lost 4 bases to trimming and J lost 3 bases, with 10 bases between them. This CDR3 is built from 14 residues. Per the germline V gene, CDR1 is SNHLY and CDR2 is FYNNEI. The CDR3 nucleotides read TGTGCCAGCAGTGTAAGACACTCCAATCAGCCCCAGCATTTT. This gives the protein CASSVRHSNQPQHF.

This chain joins TRBV19 and TRBJ1-3; 7 bases are a match to TRBD1. The CDR3 is 15 amino acids. Trimming took 3 bases from V and 1 from J; bases not matched to a gene: 3. CDR1 and CDR2 (germline): LNHDA, SQIVND (reference sequence). Here the CDR3 reads CASSIGDSSGNTIYF. CDR3 DNA sequence: TGTGCCAGTAGTATCGGGGACAGTTCTGGAAACACCATATATTTT.

The rearrangement links TRBV11-2 to TRBJ1-3; D gene uncertain. There are 14 residues in the CDR3. Germline values: CDR1 SGHAT, CDR2 FQNNGV. V was cut by 1 base and J by 0 bases, with 4 bases left in between. The chain's CDR3 is CASSLVSSGNTIYF. In DNA form, the CDR3 reads TGTGCCAGCAGCTTAGTCTCCTCTGGAAACACCATATATTTT. Supplemented by reference TRBV11-2 and TRBJ1-3, the full variable domain reads EAGVAQSPRYKIIEKRQSVAFWCNPISGHATLYWYQQILGQGPKLLIQFQNNGVVDDSQLPKDRFSAERLKGVDSTLKIQPAKLEDSAVYLCASSLVSSGNTIYFGEGSWLTVV.

The chain is built from TRBV7-2 and TRBJ2-3; D gene unclear. Germline CDR1 SGHTA, CDR2 FQGNSA. The CDR3 length is 13 residues. V lost 4 bases, J lost 5 bases, and 10 bases lay in between. The CDR3 protein is CASSSLGGDTQYF. The CDR3 DNA reads TGTGCCAGCAGCTCTCTAGGTGGAGATACGCAGTATTTT.

V gene TRBV29-1 combines with J gene TRBJ1-1, with D possibly TRBD1 on 5 matching bases. The CDR3 runs to 14 residues. The V gene lost 8 bases and the J gene lost 1 base, with 17 bases spanning the gap. Germline CDR1 reads SQVTM; CDR2 reads ANQGSEA. CDR3 DNA: TGCAGCACCTCCCAGACAGCTACGAACACTGAAGCTTTCTTT. As protein: CSTSQTATNTEAFF.

CDR3 protein: CASSPGTGSAGYTF. The CDR3 DNA is TGTGCCAGCTCACCGGGGACAGGGAGTGCTGGCTACACCTTC. The gene calls are TRBV18 and TRBJ1-2; 9 nucleotides match TRBD1. Germline V gene data show CDR1 as KGHSH and CDR2 as LQKENI. The CDR3 totals 14 residues. Trimming took 3 bases from V and 7 from J; bases not matched to a gene: 6.

The genes are TRBV19 and TRBJ2-1; D perhaps matches TRBD2 (5 bases). In germline, CDR1 is LNHDA, CDR2 SQIVND (reference sequence). This CDR3 spans 15 amino acids. The germline V and J ends were trimmed by 7 bases and 4 bases, with 17 bases remaining between them. The CDR3, as DNA: TGTGCCAGTACGGTATTCGGAAGGGAGTACAATGAGCAGTTCTTC. Translation: CASTVFGREYNEQFF.

The V gene is TRBV7-2, the J gene TRBJ1-5; 8 nucleotides align to TRBD1. Germline CDR1 is SGHTA and CDR2 is FQGNSA. The CDR3 is made up of 17 amino acids. Trimming took 2 bases from V and 0 from J; bases not matched to a gene: 6. CDR3 coding DNA: TGTGCCAGCAGCTTATCAGGGGGCCCCTATAGCAATCAGCCCCAGCATTTT. It codes for CASSLSGGPYSNQPQHF.

The chain employs TRBV28 and TRBJ1-2; the D is unclear. The V end was cut by 4 bases, the J end by 8 bases, with 17 bases between. Germline V gives CDR1 MDHEN, CDR2 SYDVKM. The CDR3 extends over 14 amino acids. The CDR3 nucleotides are TGTGCCAGCAGTTCACCAAACCACAAGGGAGGCTACACCTTC. It specifies CASSSPNHKGGYTF.

The J gene is TRBJ2-7, the V gene TRBV5-8; D possibly corresponds to TRBD1 (6 bases). Trimming took 4 bases from V and 9 from J, leaving 20 bases between them. CDR1 and CDR2 from the germline V gene are SGHTS and YDEGEE. The CDR3 sequence is 14 residues long. The CDR3 nucleotides read TGTGCCAGCAGCCTCGGACAGACCACTACGCCGCAGTACTTC. This gives the protein CASSLGQTTTPQYF.

The V and J genes are TRBV19 and TRBJ1-5; D unresolved. With 1 base removed from V and 4 bases from J, the gap between germline ends came to 5 bases. The CDR3 contains 13 residues. CDR1 is LNHDA and CDR2 is SQIVND in the germline V gene (reference sequence). CDR3 sequence: CASSIGRNQPQHF. CDR3 sequence (DNA): TGTGCCAGTAGTATAGGGCGGAATCAGCCCCAGCATTTT.

The chain is built from TRBV19 and TRBJ2-5; D ambiguous. In germline, CDR1 is LNHDA, CDR2 SQIVND (reference sequence). The CDR3 is made up of 11 amino acids. Trimming took 4 bases from V and 2 from J, leaving 2 bases between them. CDR3 protein: CASSRQETQYF. In DNA form, the CDR3 reads TGTGCCAGTAGTAGGCAAGAGACCCAGTACTTC.

This clone was detected a few times. CDR3 residues: CASRKDRGYEQYF. The CDR3 DNA reads TGCGCCAGCAGGAAGGACAGGGGCTACGAGCAGTACTTC. This rearrangement joins TRBV5-1 to TRBJ2-7; 9 bases align to TRBD1. CDR1 SGHRS and CDR2 YFSETQ come from the germline V gene. The V segment lost 5 bases and the J segment 3 bases; nucleotides outside the gene matches: 3. The CDR3 runs to 13 residues.

This chain connects TRBV10-3 to TRBJ1-1; no definite D call. The germline CDR1 and CDR2 sequences are ENHRY and SYGVKD. This CDR3 is 13 amino acids long. The V and J ends lost 8 bases and 1 base respectively, with 11 bases between them. The CDR3: CAIRKEQNTEAFF. The CDR3 nucleotides are TGTGCCATCCGGAAGGAACAGAACACTGAAGCTTTCTTT.

This clone was seen a handful of times. The chain has TRBV18 and TRBJ1-2; D is undetermined. The CDR3 loop spans 14 amino acids. CDR1 is KGHSH and CDR2 is LQKENI in the germline V gene. V was clipped by 5 bases and J by 3 bases, with 13 bases between them. The CDR3 DNA is TGTGCCAGCTCATCGGTACAGACCGACTATGGCTACACCTTC. Protein: CASSSVQTDYGYTF. The whole variable domain, filled in from reference TRBV18 and TRBJ1-2, reads NAGVMQNPRHLVRRRGQEARLRCSPMKGHSHVYWYRQLPEEGLKFMVYLQKENIIDESGMPKERFSAEFPKEGPSILRIQQVVRGDSAAYFCASSSVQTDYGYTFGSGTRLTVV.

J is TRBJ2-7 and V is TRBV11-2, with 16 bases that match TRBD2. CDR3 length: 18 residues. V was pared by 5 bases and J by 0 bases, with 7 bases of the junction left unmatched. The germline V gene encodes CDR1 SGHAT and CDR2 FQNNGV. Written as DNA, the CDR3 is TGTGCCAGCAGCCGACGGGGACTAGCGGGAGGGAGCTCCTACGAGCAGTACTTC. Protein: CASSRRGLAGGSSYEQYF.

V and J are TRBV19 and TRBJ2-3; D not resolved. V was cut by 7 bases and J by 5 bases, with 19 bases left in between. Germline CDR1 and CDR2: LNHDA and SQIVND (reference sequence). The CDR3 loop spans 15 amino acids. The CDR3 region has the DNA TGTGCCAGTACAACTGGACCAGCGTGGGTAGATACGCAGTATTTT. Translated: CASTTGPAWVDTQYF.

V and J are TRBV2 and TRBJ1-2, with 10 bases aligning to TRBD1. Germline CDR1 SNHLY, CDR2 FYNNEI. The CDR3 consists of 17 residues. Trimming took 10 bases from V and 2 from J; bases not matched to a gene: 16. The chain's CDR3 is CANYSGTGVVGNYGYTF. DNA of the CDR3: TGTGCCAACTACTCCGGGACAGGGGTGGTGGGGAACTATGGCTACACCTTC.

V is TRBV9 and J is TRBJ2-2; TRBD2 matches at 9 bases. The germline gives CDR1 SGDLS, CDR2 YYNGEE. This CDR3 has 14 amino acids. With V trimmed by 3 bases and J by 4 bases, 1 base remained unmatched. The CDR3 loop reads CASSAAGGTGELFF. In DNA, the CDR3 is TGTGCCAGCAGCGCAGCGGGAGGCACCGGGGAGCTGTTTTTT.

The genes are TRBV13 and TRBJ2-1; possible D gene TRBD1, 6 bases. There are 17 residues in the CDR3. Trimming cost V 5 bases and J 4 bases, with 21 bases left between them. In germline, CDR1 is PRHDT, CDR2 FYEKMQ (reference sequence). CDR3 protein: CASSPTFNSGEYNEQFF. Here the CDR3 DNA reads TGTGCCAGCAGCCCTACCTTTAATTCAGGGGAATACAATGAGCAGTTCTTC.

The chain uses TRBV11-3 and TRBJ2-2, with 7 bases that match TRBD1. The CDR3 has 15 amino acids. V trimming: 2 bases; J trimming: 4 bases; junction bases outside the gene matches: 4. The germline V gene encodes CDR1 SGHNT and CDR2 YENEEA. CDR3 sequence (DNA): TGTGCCAGCAGCTTATTAGGGGGCAGCACCGGGGAGCTGTTTTTT. Protein product: CASSLLGGSTGELFF. Full variable domain (outside the CDR3, taken from reference TRBV11-3 and TRBJ2-2): EAGVVQSPRYKIIEKKQPVAFWCNPISGHNTLYWYLQNLGQGPELLIRYENEEAVDDSQLPKDRFSAERLKGVDSTLKIQPAELGDSAVYLCASSLLGGSTGELFFGEGSRLTVL.

The rearrangement joins TRBV6-5 to TRBJ2-7, with D tentatively TRBD2 (6 bases). Trimming removed 5 bases from V and 6 bases from J, with 17 bases in between. Looked up from germline, CDR1 is MNHEY and CDR2 is SVGAGI. The CDR3 sequence is 14 residues long. The CDR3: CASSRGLWGREQYF. In nucleotides, the CDR3 is TGTGCCAGCAGTCGGGGACTGTGGGGCCGCGAGCAGTACTTC.

This chain connects TRBV11-2 to TRBJ2-3; the D call may be TRBD1 or TRBD2 (7 bases each). The V end was cut by 1 base, the J end by 3 bases, with 14 bases between. The CDR3 length is 16 residues. From germline, CDR1 is SGHAT and CDR2 FQNNGV. CDR3 protein: CASSLGSQGGTDTQYF. DNA for the CDR3: TGTGCCAGCAGCTTAGGATCCCAGGGGGGGACAGATACGCAGTATTTT.

The chain carries TRBV10-3 and TRBJ2-1; tentatively, D is TRBD1 (5 bases). V dropped 1 base and J dropped 6 bases, with 13 bases sitting between them. CDR3 length: 15 amino acids. CDR1 is ENHRY, CDR2 SYGVKD, per germline. CDR3 DNA sequence: TGTGCCATCAGTGAGTGGGTGAGACAGACCAATGAGCAGTTCTTC. Residues: CAISEWVRQTNEQFF.

The rearrangement links TRBV6-5 to TRBJ2-7, with TRBD1 identical over 11 bases. V dropped 10 bases and J dropped 0; count of bases not matched to a gene: 5. In germline, CDR1 is MNHEY, CDR2 SVGAGI. This CDR3 has 14 amino acids. CDR3 sequence reads: CATMDRGPSYEQYF. The CDR3 bases are TGTGCCACCATGGACAGGGGGCCCTCCTACGAGCAGTACTTC.

The V and J genes are TRBV4-2 and TRBJ1-4, with 10 bases fitting TRBD1. Unmatched junction bases numbered 8, after V lost 3 bases and J lost 7 bases. The CDR3 covers 16 residues. Germline CDR1 is LGHNA and CDR2 is YNFKEQ. CDR3 in amino acids: CASSQAGTGAGEKLFF. The CDR3 DNA follows: TGTGCCAGCAGCCAGGCCGGGACAGGGGCGGGTGAAAAACTGTTTTTT.